This is a list of T cell receptor beta chains from one sample in a study of a mutant IDH1 vaccine in newly diagnosed glioma. Their specific antigens are unknown. Generated by immunoSEQ multiplex PCR, the TCRdb table keeps only in-frame clones and is missing some. The table shows around 53,000 clones, with more than 60% occurring only once. The sequenced sample was PBMCs, obtained from a glioma patient whose treatment included an IDH1 peptide vaccine. These receptor sequences come from a man aged 35 to 55 with glioma. The conserved cysteine and the conserved F or W are not part of the CDR3 here. The order of the fields is J gene, D gene, CDR3 length, V gene, CDR3 protein. A D gene is named only where the DNA matches it firmly.

J: TRBJ2-2
D: .
length: 12
V: TRBV9
CDR3: ASSVTPGGGELF

J: TRBJ2-3
D: .
length: 12
V: TRBV6-5
CDR3: ASTGAWGTDTQY

J: TRBJ2-7
D: .
length: 12
V: TRBV5-1
CDR3: ASGLLGRENEQY

J: TRBJ2-1
D: .
length: 11
V: TRBV11-1
CDR3: ASSLAGVDEQF

J: TRBJ1-4
D: .
length: 11
V: TRBV27
CDR3: ASREPGVQKLF

J: TRBJ2-3
D: .
length: 10
V: TRBV10-3
CDR3: AISEGSDTQY

J: TRBJ1-2
D: .
length: 11
V: TRBV25-1
CDR3: ASSAPLGAGYT

J: TRBJ1-4
D: .
length: 11
V: TRBV9
CDR3: ASSVAANEKLF

J: TRBJ2-1
D: .
length: 15
V: TRBV5-4
CDR3: ASSLGSGAYSYNEQF

J: TRBJ2-1
D: .
length: 13
V: TRBV5-1
CDR3: ASSFSGTPMNEQF

J: TRBJ2-7
D: .
length: 13
V: TRBV2
CDR3: ASSETPGLTFSLD

J: TRBJ2-1
D: .
length: 11
V: TRBV5-1
CDR3: ASSPDGGNEQF

J: TRBJ1-5
D: .
length: 14
V: TRBV2
CDR3: ASHLSREGGNQPQH

J: TRBJ2-5
D: .
length: 12
V: TRBV10-3
CDR3: AISDRTSQETQY

J: TRBJ1-6
D: .
length: 13
V: TRBV9
CDR3: ASSLGTEGNSPLH

J: TRBJ1-2
D: .
length: 11
V: TRBV18
CDR3: ASSPSQGGGYT

J: TRBJ2-3
D: TRBD1
length: 11
V: TRBV10-3
CDR3: ATEGQGADTQY

J: TRBJ1-2
D: .
length: 12
V: TRBV27
CDR3: ASRGGRNNYGYT

J: TRBJ2-5
D: TRBD1
length: 13
V: TRBV5-1
CDR3: ASSVGTGAQETQY

J: TRBJ1-1
D: .
length: 9
V: TRBV20-1
CDR3: SASGGGEAF

J: TRBJ1-2
D: TRBD1
length: 12
V: TRBV4-1
CDR3: ASSQVGTEHGYT

J: TRBJ2-7
D: .
length: 10
V: TRBV2
CDR3: ASSENTGEQY

J: TRBJ1-2
D: .
length: 13
V: TRBV7-8
CDR3: ASSFGTASNYGYT

J: TRBJ1-2
D: .
length: 10
V: TRBV13
CDR3: ASSSRWGGYT

J: TRBJ2-7
D: .
length: 15
V: TRBV4-1
CDR3: ASSQEMSQRLLGEQY

J: TRBJ2-2
D: TRBD2
length: 13
V: TRBV7-2
CDR3: ASSNGLANTGELF

J: TRBJ1-1
D: .
length: 10
V: TRBV11-2
CDR3: ASSWGGTEAF

J: TRBJ1-1
D: .
length: 13
V: TRBV11-2
CDR3: ASSLGVGGGGQAF

J: TRBJ2-5
D: .
length: 12
V: TRBV4-2
CDR3: ASSQDVGRETQY

J: TRBJ2-3
D: .
length: 11
V: TRBV14
CDR3: ASSLDYTDTQY

J: TRBJ1-5
D: .
length: 12
V: TRBV6-5
CDR3: ASSQKGGVSSQH

J: TRBJ1-2
D: .
length: 13
V: TRBV9
CDR3: ASSTERTSLGGYT

J: TRBJ2-5
D: .
length: 9
V: TRBV20-1
CDR3: SANPRETQY

J: TRBJ2-2
D: TRBD2
length: 13
V: TRBV25-1
CDR3: ASSAAGGRTGELF

J: TRBJ1-1
D: .
length: 13
V: TRBV4-1
CDR3: ASSLRAERNTEAF

J: TRBJ2-3
D: .
length: 9
V: TRBV20-1
CDR3: SAPGPDTQY

J: TRBJ2-1
D: .
length: 9
V: TRBV9
CDR3: ASRGTLGQF

J: TRBJ1-6
D: TRBD1
length: 13
V: TRBV14
CDR3: ASSQSGTGGSPLH

J: TRBJ1-2
D: .
length: 13
V: TRBV18
CDR3: ASSPQQDTNYGYT